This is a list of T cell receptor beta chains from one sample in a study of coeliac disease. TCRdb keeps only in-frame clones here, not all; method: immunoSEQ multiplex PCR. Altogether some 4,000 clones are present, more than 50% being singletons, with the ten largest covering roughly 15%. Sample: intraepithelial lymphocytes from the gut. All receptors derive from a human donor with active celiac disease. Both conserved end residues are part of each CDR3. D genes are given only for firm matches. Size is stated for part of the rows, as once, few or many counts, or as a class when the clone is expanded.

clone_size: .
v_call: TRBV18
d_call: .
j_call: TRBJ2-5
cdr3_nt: TGTGCCAGCTCAAACGGGGAGACCCAGTACTTC
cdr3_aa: CASSNGETQYF

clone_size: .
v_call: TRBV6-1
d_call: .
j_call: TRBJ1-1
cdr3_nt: TGTGCCAGCAGTGGGGACTGGGACACTGAAGCTTTCTTT
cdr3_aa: CASSGDWDTEAFF

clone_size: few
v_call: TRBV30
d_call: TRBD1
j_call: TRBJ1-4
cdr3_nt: TGTGCCTGGATGGATCCCACAGGGGGAGCAACTAATGAAAAACTGTTTTTT
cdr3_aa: CAWMDPTGGATNEKLFF

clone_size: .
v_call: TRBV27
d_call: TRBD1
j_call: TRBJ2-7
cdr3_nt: TGTGCCAGCAGCGGGGACAGGGTCCACGAGCAGTACTTC
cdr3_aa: CASSGDRVHEQYF

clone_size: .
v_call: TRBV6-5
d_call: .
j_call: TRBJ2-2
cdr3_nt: TGTGCCAGCAGTTATTGGACTCACACCGGGGAGCTGTTTTTT
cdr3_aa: CASSYWTHTGELFF

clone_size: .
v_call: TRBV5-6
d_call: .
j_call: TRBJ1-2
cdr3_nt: TGTGCCAGCAGCTTGAATTTACGGTCTCTTTACGGCTACACCTTC
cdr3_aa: CASSLNLRSLYGYTF

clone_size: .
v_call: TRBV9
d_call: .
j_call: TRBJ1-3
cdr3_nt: TGTGCCAGCAGCGCGGCCAGGGGCGGAAACACCATATATTTT
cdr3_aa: CASSAARGGNTIYF

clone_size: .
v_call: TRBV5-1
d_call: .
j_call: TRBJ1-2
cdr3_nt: TGCGCCATCAGCTTGCAGCGGGGGCACTATGGCTACACCTTC
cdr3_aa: CAISLQRGHYGYTF

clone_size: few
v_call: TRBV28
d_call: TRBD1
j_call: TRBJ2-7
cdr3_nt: TGTGCCAGCGACCGACGACGGGACAGGTGGGATCCCTACGAGCAGTACTTC
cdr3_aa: CASDRRRDRWDPYEQYF

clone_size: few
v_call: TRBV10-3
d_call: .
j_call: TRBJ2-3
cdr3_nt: TGTGCCATCAGCCAGGGGTTCCACAGCACAGATACGCAGTATTTT
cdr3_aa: CAISQGFHSTDTQYF

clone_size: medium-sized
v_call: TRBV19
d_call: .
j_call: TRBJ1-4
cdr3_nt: TGTGCCAGTAATAGCCGTCTTGATAATGAAAAACTGTTTTTT
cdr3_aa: CASNSRLDNEKLFF

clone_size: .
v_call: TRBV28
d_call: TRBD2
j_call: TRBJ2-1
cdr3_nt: TGTGCCAGCAGTTTAAAGCGGGGCCTCTACAATGAGCAGTTCTTC
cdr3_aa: CASSLKRGLYNEQFF

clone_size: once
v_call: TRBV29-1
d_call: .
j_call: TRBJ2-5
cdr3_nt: TGCAGCGTTGAAGATAACAGGGACAAGACCCAGTACTTC
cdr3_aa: CSVEDNRDKTQYF

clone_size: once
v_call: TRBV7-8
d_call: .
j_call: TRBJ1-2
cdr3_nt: TGTGCCAGCAGCCCAGCCCGCGGTACAGGGAAGGACTATGGCTACACCTTC
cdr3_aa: CASSPARGTGKDYGYTF

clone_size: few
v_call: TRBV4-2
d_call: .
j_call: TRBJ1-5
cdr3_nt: TGTGCCAGCAGCCTCGAACTCACAGGGAATCAGCCCCAGCATTTT
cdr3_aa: CASSLELTGNQPQHF

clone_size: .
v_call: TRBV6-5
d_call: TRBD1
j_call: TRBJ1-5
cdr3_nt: TGTGCCAGCAGTGGACAGGGGGCCTGTCAGCCCCAGCATTTT
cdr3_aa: CASSGQGACQPQHF

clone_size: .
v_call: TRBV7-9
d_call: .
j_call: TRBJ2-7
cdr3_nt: TGTGCCAGCAGCCCCACGCGGAGGGGCGAGCAGTACTTC
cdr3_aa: CASSPTRRGEQYF

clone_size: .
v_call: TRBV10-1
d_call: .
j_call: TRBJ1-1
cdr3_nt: TGCGCCAGCAGACCTGACAGGAACACTGAAGCTTTCTTT
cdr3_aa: CASRPDRNTEAFF

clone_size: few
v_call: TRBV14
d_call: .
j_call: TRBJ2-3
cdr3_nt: TGTGCCAGCAGCCAGTCTACCTTTAGCACAGATACGCAGTATTTT
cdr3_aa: CASSQSTFSTDTQYF

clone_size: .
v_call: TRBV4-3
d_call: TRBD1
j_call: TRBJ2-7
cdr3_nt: TGCGCCAGCAGCCAGGCCTGGGACAGGGGTACCTACGAGCAGTACTTC
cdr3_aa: CASSQAWDRGTYEQYF

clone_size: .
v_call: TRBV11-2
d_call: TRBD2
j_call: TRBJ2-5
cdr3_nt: TGTGCCAGCAGCTACCGGGAGGGCCAGGGAGAGACCCAGTACTTC
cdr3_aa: CASSYREGQGETQYF

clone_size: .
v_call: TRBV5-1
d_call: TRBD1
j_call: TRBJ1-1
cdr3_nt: TGCGCCAGCAGCCGACAGGGGAACACTGAAGCTTTCTTT
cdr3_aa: CASSRQGNTEAFF

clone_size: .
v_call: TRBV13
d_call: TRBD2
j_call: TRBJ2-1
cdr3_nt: TGTGCCAGCAGCTCCTGGGTAGCGGGAGGGCCGGACAATGAGCAGTTCTTC
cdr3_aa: CASSSWVAGGPDNEQFF

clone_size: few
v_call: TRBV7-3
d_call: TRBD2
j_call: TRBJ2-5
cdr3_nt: TGTGCCAGCAGCCCCGGGGGGGCCCTAGAGACCCAGTACTTC
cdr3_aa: CASSPGGALETQYF

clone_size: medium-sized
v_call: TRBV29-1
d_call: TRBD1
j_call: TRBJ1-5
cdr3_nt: TGCAGCGGGTCCCAGGGGGCCAACCAGCCCCAGCATTTT
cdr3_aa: CSGSQGANQPQHF

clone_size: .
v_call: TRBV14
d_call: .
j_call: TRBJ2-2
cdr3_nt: TGTGCCAGCAGCCTCAGTACCGGGGAGCTGTTTTTT
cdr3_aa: CASSLSTGELFF

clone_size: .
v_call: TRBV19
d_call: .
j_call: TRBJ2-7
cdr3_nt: TGTGCCAGTACCATGGGCGGCGGGCCCTACGAGCAGTACTTC
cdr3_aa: CASTMGGGPYEQYF

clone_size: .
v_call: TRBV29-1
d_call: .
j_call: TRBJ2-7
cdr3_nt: TGCAGCGTTGAAGGGCGAGGGGGAGCAGGGTACGAGCAGTACTTC
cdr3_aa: CSVEGRGGAGYEQYF

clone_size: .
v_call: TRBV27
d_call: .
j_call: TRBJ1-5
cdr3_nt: TGTGCCAGCAGTTTATCGGTGGCAGGGCCTAATCAGCCCCAGCATTTT
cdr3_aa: CASSLSVAGPNQPQHF

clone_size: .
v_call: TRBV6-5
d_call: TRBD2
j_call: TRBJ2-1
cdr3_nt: TGTGCCAGCAGCACGGGACTAGCGGGAGGGGATGAGCAGTTCTTC
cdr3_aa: CASSTGLAGGDEQFF

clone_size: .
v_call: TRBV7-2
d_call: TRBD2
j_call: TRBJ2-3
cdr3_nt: TGTGCCAGCAGCTTAGGGGCTAGCGGGGGCGGGGATACGCAGTATTTT
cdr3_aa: CASSLGASGGGDTQYF

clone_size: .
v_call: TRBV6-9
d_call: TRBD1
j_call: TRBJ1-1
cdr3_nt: TGTGCCAGCAGTAGACCCTACAGGGGGGCTGAAGCTTTCTTT
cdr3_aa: CASSRPYRGAEAFF

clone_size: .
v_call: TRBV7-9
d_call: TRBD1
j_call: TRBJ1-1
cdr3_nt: TGTGCCAGCAGCCTATTCCTAGACAACAGGGGGCGTTTGAACACTGAAGCTTTCTTT
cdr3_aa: CASSLFLDNRGRLNTEAFF

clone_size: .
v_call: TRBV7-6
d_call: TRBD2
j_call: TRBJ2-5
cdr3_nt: TGTGCCAGCAGATTTGGACTAGCGGCCCCAGGGACCCAGTACTTC
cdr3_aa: CASRFGLAAPGTQYF

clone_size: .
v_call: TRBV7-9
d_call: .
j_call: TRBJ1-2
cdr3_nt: TGTGCCAGCAGCTTAGGTACAGGGAGAGAGGGCTACACCTTC
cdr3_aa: CASSLGTGREGYTF

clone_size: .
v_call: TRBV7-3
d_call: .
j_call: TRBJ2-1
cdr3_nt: TGTGCCAGCAGCCACCACAGGGATTGGGATGAGCAGTTCTTC
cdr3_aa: CASSHHRDWDEQFF

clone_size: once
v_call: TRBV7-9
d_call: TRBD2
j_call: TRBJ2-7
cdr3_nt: TGTGCCAGCAGCTTAGGGAGACTAGCGCCTACCTACGAGCAGTACTTC
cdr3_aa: CASSLGRLAPTYEQYF

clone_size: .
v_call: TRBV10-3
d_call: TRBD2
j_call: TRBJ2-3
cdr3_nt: TGTGCCATCAGTCCGGGACTAGAGTACACAGATACGCAGTATTTT
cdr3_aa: CAISPGLEYTDTQYF

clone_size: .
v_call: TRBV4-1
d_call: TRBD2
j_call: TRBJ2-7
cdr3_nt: TGCGCCAGCAGCCTCGGGACAGGTTTAGCGGGAGGTCGATACGAGCAGTACTTC
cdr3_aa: CASSLGTGLAGGRYEQYF

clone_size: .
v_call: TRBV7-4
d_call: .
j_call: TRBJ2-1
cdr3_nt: TGTGCCAGCAGCGCGCCGTCCGTGGAGGGCCTCAATGAGCAGTTCTTC
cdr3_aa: CASSAPSVEGLNEQFF

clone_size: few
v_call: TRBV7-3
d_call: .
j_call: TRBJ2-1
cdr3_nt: TGTGCCAGCAGCTTCGGTCTTAACAATGAGCAGTTCTTC
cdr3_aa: CASSFGLNNEQFF

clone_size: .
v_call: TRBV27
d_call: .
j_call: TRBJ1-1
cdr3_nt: TGTGCCAGCAGTCAGGCAGGTTGGGGGGACCTCATGAACACTGAAGCTTTCTTT
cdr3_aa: CASSQAGWGDLMNTEAFF

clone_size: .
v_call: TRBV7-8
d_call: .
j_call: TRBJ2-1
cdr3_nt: TGTGCCAGCAGCTTTCTCCAAACTAGCCGGGGTGAGCAGTTCTTC
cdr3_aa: CASSFLQTSRGEQFF

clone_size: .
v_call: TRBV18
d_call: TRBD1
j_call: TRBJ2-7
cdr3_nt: TGTGCCAGCTCTCCTCGTGGAGGGACAGGGGGCCCCTCCGGCTACGAGCAGTACTTC
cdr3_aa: CASSPRGGTGGPSGYEQYF

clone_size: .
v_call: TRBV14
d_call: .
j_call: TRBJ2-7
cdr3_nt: TGTGCCAGCAGCCAATGGGGTAGCGGAAGCTCCTACGAGCAGTACTTC
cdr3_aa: CASSQWGSGSSYEQYF

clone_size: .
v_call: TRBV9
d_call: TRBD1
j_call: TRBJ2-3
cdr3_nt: TGTGCCAGCAGCGTAGTAGAAGAGTCGCGGGGACAGGGACCAGATACGCAGTATTTT
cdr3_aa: CASSVVEESRGQGPDTQYF

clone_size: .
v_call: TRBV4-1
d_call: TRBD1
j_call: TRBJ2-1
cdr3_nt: TGCGCCAGCAGCCAAGATATGGGACAGGGAGTCAATGAGCAGTTCTTC
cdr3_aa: CASSQDMGQGVNEQFF